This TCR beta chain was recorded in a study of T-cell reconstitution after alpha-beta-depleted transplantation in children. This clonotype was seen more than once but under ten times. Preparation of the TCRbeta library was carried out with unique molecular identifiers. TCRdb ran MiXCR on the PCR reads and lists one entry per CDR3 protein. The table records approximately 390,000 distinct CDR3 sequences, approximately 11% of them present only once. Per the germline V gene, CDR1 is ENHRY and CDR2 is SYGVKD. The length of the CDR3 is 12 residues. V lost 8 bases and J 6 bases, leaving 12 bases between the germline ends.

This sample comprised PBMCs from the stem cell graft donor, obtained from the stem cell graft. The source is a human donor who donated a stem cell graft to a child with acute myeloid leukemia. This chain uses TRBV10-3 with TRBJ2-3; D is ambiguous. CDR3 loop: CAIAIRADTQYF. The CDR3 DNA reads TGTGCCATCGCCATCCGGGCTGATACGCAGTATTTT.